This T cell receptor beta chain was obtained from a study of blood T cell repertoires in COVID-19 (dated by TCRdb to the early 2020s). Notes on the research overall: Samples from collaborators originated in the United States, Italy and Spain and spanned both the acute and convalescent phases of COVID-19. Samples came from the ongoing ImmuneRACE study (first 160 participants) plus 1,254 subjects from 6 global collaborators. The dataset comprised deeply sampled blood TCRbeta repertoires from subjects exposed to, actively infected with, or recovered from COVID-19. The prospective study material was composed of cDNA or gDNA derived from T cells, B-cell-depleted T cells, or PBMCs. Where HLA class I and class II types were available, the types were taken from metadata supplied by the sample provider, not from assay-based typing. The repertoires were made available in a free public database intended to serve as a resource for research on the immune response to SARS-CoV-2. A de-identified subject ID, COVID-19 status, age in years and sex were almost always included in the sample metadata. Paper-wide results and their limitations: Clinical and demographic metadata were provided uncurated, with the amount varying by source and participant.

With respect to this clone: Its binding antigen is unknown. Base qualities are not recorded, but no much larger clone differs from it by a single base.

The immunoSEQ Assay, a bias-controlled multiplex PCR, was used to amplify TCRbeta CDR3 regions from genomic DNA. The paper's data handling went like this. The number of nucleated cells in each sample was estimated by amplification of reference gene primers within the assay. Sequence reads were collapsed and filtered to measure the absolute abundance of every unique TCRbeta CDR3 rearrangement. For each sample, productive Simpson clonality was calculated as the square root of Simpson's diversity index over productive rearrangements. The table was pulled from immuneACCESS by TCRdb, which kept in-frame rearrangements only. Such tables lose some clones; where checked, under half of the loss comes from unresolved V genes, and the rest has no known cause. That table gives V, J and clone size, and the DNA gave D and trimming. In all, the sample holds 100,000 or so clones, and 69% of those were seen once. Of the sample, about 6.5% falls within the top ten clones.

Each collaborating institution followed its own protocols to collect whole blood in K2EDTA tubes. For TCRbeta analysis, collaborator samples were shipped as frozen whole blood, as isolated PBMCs, or as DNA extracted from either sample type. Sequenced sample: peripheral blood. The source of this sequence is a man aged 80 or over with acute or convalescent COVID-19.

At the DNA level, the sequence is TGTGCCAGCAGTTACTCCCCAACAGATACGCAGTATTTT. Translated, this is CASSYSPTDTQYF. This chain is built from TRBV6-5 and TRBJ2-3; the D gene assignment is ambiguous. Relative to germline, V is 0 bases shorter and J is 3 bases shorter, with 4 bases between their ends. Via the germline V gene, CDR1 is MNHEY and CDR2 SVGAGI. From the cysteine through the phenylalanine, the CDR3 covers 13 amino acids. Only the CDR3 DNA stays, 39 bases, in frame from base 1.